These 24 T cell receptor beta chains came from one sample sequenced in a study of blood T cell repertoires in COVID-19. The method was immunoSEQ multiplex PCR; TCRdb's version includes in-frame clones alone and lacks a portion of them. Of around 98,000 clones in the sample, roughly nine tenths were seen once. The sequenced sample was peripheral blood. These receptors all stem from a man between 65 and 85 years old with acute or convalescent COVID-19.

The CDR3 here is CASSPVATPGRSYEQYF. The CDR3 DNA follows: TGTGCCAGCAGCCCGGTCGCTACGCCAGGGCGGTCCTACGAGCAGTACTTC. V is TRBV5-4 and J is TRBJ2-7; TRBD1 might be the D (5 bases). This CDR3 is 17 amino acids long. Germline CDR1 is SGHNT and CDR2 is YYREEE (reference sequence). V was trimmed by 4 bases and J by 1 base, leaving 21 bases between them.

The rearrangement links TRBV7-6 to TRBJ2-3; 11 bases line up with TRBD2. Trimming at V came to 4 bases and at J to 1 base, leaving 4 bases not matched to a gene. This CDR3 spans 16 amino acids. Germline V gives CDR1 SGHVS, CDR2 FNYEAQ. The CDR3 spells CASSYQTSGGTDTQYF. CDR3 coding DNA: TGTGCCAGCAGCTACCAGACTAGCGGGGGCACAGATACGCAGTATTTT.

The chain links TRBV5-5 to TRBJ1-1, with TRBD1 as a possible D gene (5 bases). CDR1 and CDR2 from the germline V gene are SGHKS and YYEKEE (reference sequence). The CDR3 extends over 13 amino acids. Trimming stripped 4 bases from V and 4 bases from J, with 11 bases between. CDR3 sequence: CASSPRVSTEAFF. CDR3 nucleotides: TGTGCCAGCAGCCCCAGGGTCAGCACTGAAGCTTTCTTT.

This clone was seen just once. V gene TRBV28 combines with J gene TRBJ2-5, with D possibly being TRBD2 (5 bases). Germline assignment: CDR1 MDHEN and CDR2 SYDVKM. Trimming took 8 bases from V and 2 from J, leaving 21 bases between them. The CDR3 totals 16 residues. The CDR3 DNA is TGTGCCAGCGGCCCGGCTGGTCAAGAGGGACAAGAGACCCAGTACTTC. This encodes CASGPAGQEGQETQYF.

The CDR3, as DNA: TGTGCCAGCTCGACGGGGGTATCCACAGATACGCAGTATTTT. This encodes CASSTGVSTDTQYF. The V gene is TRBV19, the J gene TRBJ2-3; weak D call: TRBD2 (6 bases). CDR1 LNHDA and CDR2 SQIVND come from the germline V gene (reference sequence). V dropped 9 bases and J dropped 2 bases, with 15 bases sitting between them. The CDR3 totals 14 residues.

This clone was counted once. The chain employs TRBV4-2 and TRBJ2-7; 9 nucleotides line up with TRBD2. With V trimmed by 1 base and J by 2 bases, 12 bases remained unmatched. Germline lookup yields CDR1 LGHNA and CDR2 YNFKEQ. The CDR3 runs to 18 residues. CDR3 sequence (DNA): TGTGCCAGCAGCCAAGCGTCTAGCGGGGTTCCTGCCCCCTACGAGCAGTACTTC. This translates into CASSQASSGVPAPYEQYF.

The V and J genes are TRBV27 and TRBJ2-7; 8 bases align to TRBD1. The V gene's germline CDR1 is MNHEY and CDR2 SMNVEV (reference sequence). The CDR3 has 16 amino acids. The trim removed 4 bases at V and 5 bases at J, leaving 13 bases unmatched. The CDR3 DNA reads as TGTGCCAGCAGTTCACCAATCGGACAGGGTACTAACGAGCAGTACTTC. It yields the protein CASSSPIGQGTNEQYF.

The V call is TRBV20-1, the J call TRBJ2-1; 7 bases agree with TRBD2. V shed 3 bases, J shed 9 bases, and the junction held 8 bases outside the gene matches. CDR3 length: 13 residues. Germline V CDR1 and CDR2: DFQATT, SNEGSKA (reference sequence). The CDR3 DNA reads as TGCAGTGCTAGTTTAGCCTCGGGGGGTGAGCAGTTCTTC. Protein product: CSASLASGGEQFF.

The chain joins TRBV18 to TRBJ1-5; 7 bases agree with TRBD1. The CDR3 spans 18 residues. Trimming at V came to 4 bases and at J to 12 bases, leaving 24 bases not matched to a gene. Germline CDR1 and CDR2: KGHSH and LQKENI. The CDR3: CASSHGVLQGSTQKLQHF. The CDR3 nucleotides are TGTGCCAGCTCACATGGTGTGCTACAGGGGTCGACCCAGAAGCTCCAGCATTTT.

CDR3: CASSLAREGVLHF. In DNA form, the CDR3 reads TGTGCCAGCAGCTTGGCCAGGGAGGGCGTCCTCCACTTT. The chain links TRBV5-4 to TRBJ1-6, with D possibly TRBD1 on 5 matching bases. The germline gives CDR1 SGHNT, CDR2 YYREEE (reference sequence). V lost 0 bases to trimming and J lost 15 bases, with 13 bases between them. The CDR3 is made up of 13 amino acids. Filled out from reference TRBV5-4 and TRBJ1-6, the complete variable domain reads ETGVTQSPTHLIKTRGQQVTLRCSSQSGHNTVSWYQQALGQGPQFIFQYYREEENGRGNFPPRFSGLQFPNYSSELNVNALELDDSALYLCASSLAREGVLHFGNGTRLTVT.

This chain uses TRBV28 with TRBJ2-7; D possibly corresponds to TRBD2 (6 bases). Germline CDR1 is MDHEN and CDR2 is SYDVKM. Trimming shortened V by 7 bases and J by 0 bases, and 19 bases separated the two germline ends. This CDR3 is 16 amino acids long. CDR3 sequence reads: CASTGPRDFSSYEQYF. The CDR3 DNA follows: TGTGCCAGCACGGGACCCCGGGACTTTAGCTCCTACGAGCAGTACTTC. Full variable domain (missing parts from reference TRBV28 and TRBJ2-7): DVKVTQSSRYLVKRTGEKVFLECVQDMDHENMFWYRQDPGLGLRLIYFSYDVKMKEKGDIPEGYSVSREKKERFSLILESASTNQTSMYLCASTGPRDFSSYEQYFGPGTRLTVT.

J is TRBJ1-3 and V is TRBV5-1, with D maybe TRBD1 (6 bases). The CDR3 is 14 amino acids. V lost 4 bases to trimming and J lost 4 bases, with 12 bases between them. Germline CDR1 reads SGHRS; CDR2 reads YFSETQ. The CDR3 DNA reads TGCGCCAGCAGCGGGGGGGCGTCGGGAAACACCATATATTTT. Encoded protein: CASSGGASGNTIYF.

The table lists this clone with a count of one. V usage is TRBV13 and J usage is TRBJ2-3; 7 bases agree with TRBD2. CDR1 is PRHDT and CDR2 is FYEKMQ in the germline V gene (reference sequence). CDR3 length: 14 amino acids. Unmatched junction bases numbered 5, after V lost 5 bases and J lost 3 bases. In nucleotides, the CDR3 is TGTGCCAGCAGCCCTGGCGGGGGAACAGATACGCAGTATTTT. Residues: CASSPGGGTDTQYF.

The J gene is TRBJ2-4, the V gene TRBV4-2; D might be TRBD2 (6 bases). CDR3 length: 16 residues. Germline V gene sequence: CDR1 LGHNA, CDR2 YNFKEQ. With 0 bases removed from V and 0 bases from J, the gap between germline ends came to 9 bases. The CDR3 here is CASSQEGGIAKNIQYF. In nucleotides, the CDR3 is TGTGCCAGCAGCCAAGAGGGGGGTATAGCCAAAAACATTCAGTACTTC.

The chain employs TRBV2 and TRBJ2-3; unclear D gene. CDR3 length: 12 amino acids. The germline CDR1 and CDR2 sequences are SNHLY and FYNNEI. V lost 8 bases to trimming and J lost 6 bases, with 12 bases between them. The CDR3 loop is CASSTRSDTQYF. Written as DNA, the CDR3 is TGTGCCAGCTCCACTCGGTCGGATACGCAGTATTTT.

The CDR3: CASSLWAVNTGELFF. The CDR3 region has the DNA TGTGCCAGCAGCCTATGGGCAGTCAACACCGGGGAGCTGTTTTTT. The genes are TRBV5-5 and TRBJ2-2; unclear D gene. Per germline, CDR1 SGHKS and CDR2 YYEKEE (reference sequence). V shed 4 bases and J shed 2 bases, with 12 bases lying between them. CDR3 length equals 15 residues.

The CDR3 nucleotides are TGTGCCAGCAGCGTAGGGGACTCCACCTCTTTAAACTATGGCTACACCTTC. Protein product: CASSVGDSTSLNYGYTF. This chain uses TRBV9 with TRBJ1-2, with a weak D call TRBD1 (5 bases). This CDR3 spans 17 amino acids. The germline CDR1 and CDR2 sequences are SGDLS and YYNGEE. Trimming cost V 0 bases and J 2 bases, with 17 bases left between them.

The genes are TRBV4-1 and TRBJ1-6; perhaps TRBD1 as D (5 bases). CDR1 is MGHRA, CDR2 YSYEKL, per germline. CDR3 length: 15 amino acids. Trimming took 0 bases from V and 9 from J, leaving 12 bases between them. The CDR3 sequence is CASSQDSQGGSPLHF. The CDR3 bases are TGCGCCAGCAGCCAAGATAGTCAGGGTGGTTCACCCCTCCACTTT.

This rearrangement joins TRBV7-8 to TRBJ2-3, with D unclear. The ends were cut back, 3 bases at V and 4 bases at J, with 8 bases in the middle. Germline values: CDR1 SGHVS, CDR2 FQNEAQ. The CDR3 runs 13 residues. This CDR3 is CASSLQVADTQYF. The CDR3 nucleotides read TGTGCCAGCAGCTTGCAGGTTGCAGATACGCAGTATTTT.

This clone was seen only once. The rearrangement uses TRBV9 and TRBJ2-2; 11 nucleotides match TRBD2. This CDR3 contains 18 residues. Germline loops: CDR1 SGDLS, CDR2 YYNGEE. V was clipped by 0 bases and J by 0 bases; unmatched bases: 4. This chain's CDR3 is CASSVGDSGGANTGELFF. The CDR3 nucleotides read TGTGCCAGCAGCGTAGGAGATAGCGGGGGGGCGAACACCGGGGAGCTGTTTTTT.

The chain has TRBV5-6 and TRBJ2-7; tentative D call: TRBD2 (6 bases). This CDR3 has 14 residues. V was shortened by 3 bases and J by 3 bases, with 13 bases between the two germline ends. CDR1 and CDR2 from the germline V gene are SGHDT and YYEEEE. In DNA, the CDR3 is TGTGCCAGCAGCTCGGGACTTGGGGTCTACGAGCAGTACTTC. This gives the protein CASSSGLGVYEQYF.

V usage is TRBV5-1 and J usage is TRBJ1-1; no clear D. The germline V gene encodes CDR1 SGHRS and CDR2 YFSETQ. There are 13 residues in the CDR3. V was shortened by 2 bases and J by 1 base, with 6 bases between the two germline ends. In DNA, the CDR3 is TGCGCCAGCAGCTTTGGAGGGAACACTGAAGCTTTCTTT. Protein: CASSFGGNTEAFF.

The chain carries TRBV7-2 and TRBJ2-7; D may be TRBD1 (6 bases). The CDR3 covers 14 residues. V gave up 8 bases and J gave up 2 bases, with 16 bases separating them. CDR1 and CDR2 (germline): SGHTA, FQGNSA. The chain's CDR3 is CASGTLAYAYEQYF. CDR3 bases: TGTGCCAGCGGGACACTTGCATACGCCTACGAGCAGTACTTC.

The chain links TRBV20-1 to TRBJ2-5, with TRBD1 as a possible D gene (6 bases). V was clipped by 3 bases and J by 1 base, with 21 bases between them. Looked up from germline, CDR1 is DFQATT and CDR2 is SNEGSKA (reference sequence). CDR3 size: 17 residues. The CDR3 DNA follows: TGCAGTGCTAGTTTGATCAGGGGTATACCTCCCCAAGAGACCCAGTACTTC. This gives the protein CSASLIRGIPPQETQYF.